What follows are 32 T cell receptor beta chains derived from one specimen sequenced in a study of blood T cells in healthy people across ages. A second PCR, run for roughly 7 to 12 cycles, used a sample-barcoded 5' primer plus a J-beta primer mix. TCRdb analysed the 5' RACE reads with MiXCR anew, one entry per CDR3 protein. Counted here are around 1,500,000 distinct CDR3 sequences, approximately 40% occurring once; the ten biggest clones make up 7% to 9%. The sample taken for sequencing was blood. All receptors come from a woman under 30 in good health.

This clonotype was seen once. This sequence joins TRBV6-2 or TRBV6-3 and TRBJ2-5, with 13 bases matching TRBD2. The J call may not be correct, given that the DNA end is closer to TRBJ2-7. This CDR3 is 17 amino acids long. The germline gives CDR1 MNHEY, CDR2 SVGEGT. DNA for the CDR3: TGTGCCAGCAGGACTAGACTAGCGGGGGGACCCTCCTACGAGCAGTACTTC. Protein sequence: CASRTRLAGGPSYEQYF.

There are a few counts of this clonotype. This chain uses TRBV2 with TRBJ1-2, with 8 bases aligning to TRBD1. Germline V gene sequence: CDR1 SNHLY, CDR2 FYNNEI. The CDR3 contains 15 residues. J was trimmed by 3 bases and V by 1 base; bases with no gene match: 4. For the CDR3, the DNA is TGTGCCAGCAGTGAAGTGACAGGGGAGGACTATGGCTACACCTTC. It translates to CASSEVTGEDYGYTF.

This rearrangement joins TRBV7-7 to TRBJ2-1, with 16 bases identical to TRBD2. CDR1 is SSHAT and CDR2 is FNYEAQ in the germline V gene (reference sequence). V lost 5 bases, J lost 7 bases, and 8 bases stayed unmatched. The CDR3 is 17 residues long. The CDR3, as DNA: TGTGCCAGCAGCCCCGGGACTAGCGGGAGGGCTGGGAATGAGCAGTTCTTC. This gives the protein CASSPGTSGRAGNEQFF.

CDR3 loop: CSARGRGQGNTEAFF. The CDR3 DNA sequence: TGCAGTGCTAGGGGGCGGGGACAGGGGAACACTGAAGCTTTCTTT. The genes are TRBV20-1 and TRBJ1-1; 9 bases are a match to TRBD1. CDR3 length equals 15 residues. Germline-derived CDR1 and CDR2 are DFQATT and SNEGSKA (reference sequence). Losses at the gene ends were 3 bases for V and 1 base for J; bases not matched to a gene: 6.

This clonotype was found a few times. The J gene is TRBJ2-1, the V gene TRBV6-6; TRBD2 is a possible D gene (5 bases). The CDR3 is 14 residues long. Germline V lookup: CDR1 MNHNY, CDR2 SVGAGI (reference sequence). Trimming removed 1 base at V and 8 bases at J, with 12 bases between. The DNA of the CDR3 is TGTGCCAGCAGTTACTGGGCAGGAGCGGATGAGCAGTTCTTC. It is translated as CASSYWAGADEQFF.

This clonotype was found a few times. This sequence joins TRBV29-1 and TRBJ1-2; the D is unclear. This CDR3 contains 14 residues. Trimming removed 6 bases from V and 3 bases from J, with 17 bases in between. Germline V gene lookup returns CDR1 SQVTM and CDR2 ANQGSEA. CDR3 coding DNA: TGCAGCGTGAGTTCGGGGTTAGTCGACTATGGCTACACCTTC. This gives the protein CSVSSGLVDYGYTF.

Only a few counts were recorded for this clonotype. The chain is built from TRBV28 and TRBJ2-3; no clear D gene. Trimming took 0 bases from V and 3 from J, leaving 13 bases between them. This CDR3 contains 16 residues. In germline, CDR1 is MDHEN, CDR2 SYDVKM. The CDR3 region is CASSLCCTLWTDTQYF. The CDR3 DNA sequence: TGTGCCAGCAGTTTATGCTGTACATTATGGACAGATACGCAGTATTTT.

The rearrangement uses TRBV9 and TRBJ1-5; 9 nucleotides align to TRBD1. The CDR3 loop spans 15 amino acids. Germline loops: CDR1 SGDLS, CDR2 YYNGEE. Trimming at V came to 2 bases and at J to 4 bases, leaving 4 bases not matched to a gene. The CDR3 reads CASSVDGTGNQPQHF. For the CDR3, the DNA is TGTGCCAGCAGCGTGGACGGGACAGGGAATCAGCCCCAGCATTTT.

The chain uses TRBV12-3 or TRBV12-4 and TRBJ2-3; possible D gene TRBD1, 5 bases. The ends were cut back, 6 bases at V and 4 bases at J, with 23 bases in the middle. The CDR3 is 17 residues long. The CDR3 sequence is CASRGPSGLQLPDTQYF. In nucleotides, the CDR3 is TGTGCCAGCAGAGGGCCTTCAGGGCTCCAGCTCCCAGATACGCAGTATTTT.

The chain uses TRBV12-3 or TRBV12-4 and TRBJ1-1; maybe TRBD1 (6 bases). Trimming stripped 4 bases from V and 4 bases from J, with 16 bases between. This CDR3 region has 15 residues. The CDR3 spells CASSSVTGGSTEAFF. CDR3 sequence (DNA): TGTGCCAGCAGTTCGGTGACAGGAGGTAGCACTGAAGCTTTCTTT.

This chain joins TRBV4-2 and TRBJ1-4, with a tentative D call TRBD1 (6 bases). V lost 4 bases and J lost 0, with 21 bases in between. The CDR3 sequence is 19 residues long. Germline CDR1 reads LGHNA; CDR2 reads YNFKEQ. The CDR3 here is CASSRNPGHKVATNEKLFF. DNA of the CDR3: TGTGCCAGCAGCCGCAACCCGGGACACAAAGTTGCAACTAATGAAAAACTGTTTTTT.

This clonotype came up a few times. This chain joins TRBV12-3 or TRBV12-4 and TRBJ2-1; maybe TRBD2 (6 bases). Trimming took 5 bases from V and 9 from J, leaving 20 bases between them. The CDR3 has 15 amino acids. The CDR3 coding sequence is TGTGCCAGCAGTAGGAGGCCCCGGGACGGGGGTGAGCAGTTCTTC. It yields the protein CASSRRPRDGGEQFF.

This clonotype was seen a few times. The chain employs TRBV20-1 and TRBJ2-1; no definite D call. This CDR3 region has 14 residues. Germline lookup yields CDR1 DFQATT and CDR2 SNEGSKA (reference sequence). V lost 0 bases and J lost 6, with 12 bases in between. CDR3 DNA sequence: TGCAGTGCTAGAGATCCCACCGGCAGCAATGAGCAGTTCTTC. This codes for CSARDPTGSNEQFF.

The chain recombines TRBV10-1 with TRBJ2-7; TRBD2 might be the D (6 bases). The V and J ends lost 6 bases and 0 bases respectively, with 24 bases between them. Germline-derived CDR1 and CDR2 are WNHNN and SYGVQD (reference sequence). This CDR3 comprises 18 residues. CDR3 protein: CASRPVASEIWDSYEQYF. DNA for the CDR3: TGCGCCAGCAGACCCGTAGCTAGCGAGATATGGGACTCCTACGAGCAGTACTTC.

Concerning this clonotype itself: One end of the junction varies from germline; a read error may be responsible. The rearrangement joins TRBV20-1 to TRBJ2-1; 10 bases match TRBD1. The germline gives CDR1 DFQATT, CDR2 SNEGSKA (reference sequence). CDR3 length: 15 amino acids. The CDR3 region is CSARDLKDRGNDQFF. CDR3 nucleotide sequence: TGCAGTGCTAGAGACTTAAAGGACAGGGGGAATGACCAGTTCTTC.

The rearrangement joins TRBV6-2 or TRBV6-3 to TRBJ2-1; D gene unclear. The CDR3 runs to 12 residues. CDR1 and CDR2 from the germline V gene are MNHEY and SVGEGT. Trimming removed 0 bases from V and 9 bases from J, with 6 bases in between. The CDR3 bases are TGTGCCAGCAGTTACTCGAAGGGTGAGCAGTTCTTC. Translation: CASSYSKGEQFF.

This clonotype has just a few counts. The V and J genes are TRBV7-8 and TRBJ1-2; D not resolved. Germline V gives CDR1 SGHVS, CDR2 FQNEAQ. This CDR3 has 13 residues. The germline V and J ends were trimmed by 5 bases and 9 bases, with 16 bases remaining between them. Here the CDR3 DNA reads TGTGCCAGCAGCCCTAACTCGGATAGAAGCTACACCTTC. Its protein product is CASSPNSDRSYTF. Filled out from reference TRBV7-8 and TRBJ1-2, the complete variable domain reads GAGVSQSPRYKVAKRGQDVALRCDPISGHVSLFWYQQALGQGPEFLTYFQNEAQLDKSGLPSDRFFAERPEGSVSTLKIQRTQQEDSAVYLCASSPNSDRSYTFGSGTRLTVV.

This clonotype was counted ten times or more. In DNA, the CDR3 is TGTGCCAGCATCGAGCAGTACTTC. Protein product: CASIEQYF. The chain recombines TRBV27 with TRBJ2-7; no definite D call. The ends were cut back, 7 bases at V and 6 bases at J, with 1 base in the middle. This CDR3 comprises 8 residues. The germline V gene has CDR1 MNHEY and CDR2 SMNVEV (reference sequence).

The chain combines TRBV5-1 with TRBJ2-1, with 7 bases lining up with TRBD2. Germline assignment: CDR1 SGHRS and CDR2 YFSETQ. V was pared by 0 bases and J by 4 bases, with 4 bases of the junction left unmatched. There are 15 residues in the CDR3. CDR3 in amino acids: CASSLGLATYNEQFF. The CDR3 DNA is TGCGCCAGCAGCTTGGGACTAGCTACTTACAATGAGCAGTTCTTC.

V gene TRBV6-5 combines with J gene TRBJ1-2; TRBD1 is a possible D gene (5 bases). Looked up from germline, CDR1 is MNHEY and CDR2 is SVGAGI. The V gene lost 5 bases and the J gene lost 4 bases, with 20 bases spanning the gap. CDR3 length: 16 amino acids. CDR3 protein: CASSPRKGKVSYGYTF. In nucleotides, the CDR3 is TGTGCCAGCAGTCCTCGGAAGGGGAAAGTGAGCTATGGCTACACCTTC.

This clonotype occurred a few times. V and J are TRBV7-2 and TRBJ2-5, with D tentatively TRBD2 (7 bases). The CDR3 covers 16 residues. Trimming removed 1 base at V and 5 bases at J, with 17 bases between. The germline gives CDR1 SGHTA, CDR2 FQGNSA. CDR3 in DNA: TGTGCCAGCAGCTTAGGGGGCGGGGGCCCCTTGGAGACCCAGTACTTC. The encoded protein is CASSLGGGGPLETQYF. The entire variable domain, with the rest obtained from reference TRBV7-2 and TRBJ2-5, is as follows: GAGVSQSPSNKVTEKGKDVELRCDPISGHTALYWYRQSLGQGLEFLIYFQGNSAPDKSGLPSDRFSAERTGGSVSTLTIQRTQQEDSAVYLCASSLGGGGPLETQYFGPGTRLLVL.

The chain combines TRBV6-1 with TRBJ2-7; D may match TRBD1 or TRBD2 (5 bases each). V was clipped by 3 bases and J by 4 bases, with 13 bases between them. CDR3 length: 14 residues. CDR1 MNHNS and CDR2 SASEGT come from the germline V gene. CDR3 sequence reads: CASSDGSGTYEQYF. The CDR3 DNA sequence: TGTGCCAGCAGTGACGGCTCTGGGACGTACGAGCAGTACTTC.

This clonotype was found a few times. This chain connects TRBV7-2 to TRBJ2-1; D unresolved. Germline lookup yields CDR1 SGHTA and CDR2 FQGNSA. The CDR3 has 12 amino acids. Trimming cost V 2 bases and J 8 bases, with 7 bases left between them. DNA of the CDR3: TGTGCCAGCAGCTTATTATGGGATGAGCAGTTCTTC. It yields the protein CASSLLWDEQFF.

V gene TRBV12-5 combines with J gene TRBJ2-7; possible D gene TRBD1, 5 bases. V lost 3 bases and J 5 bases, leaving 29 bases between the germline ends. There are 19 residues in the CDR3. The V gene's germline CDR1 is LGHNT and CDR2 FRNRAP. As DNA, the CDR3 is TGTGCTAGTGGTTTCTTCCTCTCGGCGTCCTCAGGGCCCATCCACGAGCAGTACTTC. Protein: CASGFFLSASSGPIHEQYF.

This chain uses TRBV12-3 or TRBV12-4 with TRBJ2-7; TRBD2 might be the D (6 bases). CDR3 size: 12 residues. V lost 5 bases and J lost 7, with 12 bases in between. CDR3 protein: CASSPREIEQYF. The DNA of the CDR3 is TGTGCCAGCAGTCCCCGGGAGATTGAGCAGTACTTC.

This clonotype was seen a handful of times. This chain links TRBV7-2 with TRBJ1-2; maybe TRBD1 (6 bases). V was clipped by 5 bases and J by 4 bases, with 17 bases between them. CDR1 is SGHTA, CDR2 FQGNSA, per germline. The CDR3 has 15 residues. The CDR3 here is CASSPRGGAAYGYTF. For the CDR3, the DNA is TGTGCCAGCAGCCCCCGGGGGGGGGCAGCCTATGGCTACACCTTC.

The chain joins TRBV9 to TRBJ2-3; TRBD2 matches at 11 bases. This CDR3 region has 22 residues. Germline lookup yields CDR1 SGDLS and CDR2 YYNGEE. V was clipped by 4 bases and J by 1 base; unmatched bases: 23. The CDR3 reads CASSSPGQGPTSGGRGTDTQYF. The CDR3 nucleotides read TGTGCCAGCAGCTCGCCGGGACAGGGCCCAACTAGCGGGGGCCGGGGCACAGATACGCAGTATTTT.

V is TRBV6-5 and J is TRBJ2-7, with 7 bases aligning to TRBD1. The CDR3 has 15 amino acids. Germline-derived CDR1 and CDR2 are MNHEY and SVGAGI. V shed 6 bases, J shed 5 bases, and the junction held 13 bases outside the gene matches. The CDR3 is CASRRDRALQNEQYF. DNA for the CDR3: TGTGCCAGCAGGAGAGACAGGGCGCTTCAAAACGAGCAGTACTTC.

The chain couples TRBV12-3 or TRBV12-4 to TRBJ1-6; 9 bases are shared with TRBD1. The junction had 9 bases not matched to a gene; V was cut back by 6 bases and J by 6 bases. The length of the CDR3 is 16 residues. CDR3 protein: CASSTGQGFFNSPLHF. The CDR3 DNA reads TGTGCCAGCAGCACCGGACAGGGGTTTTTTAATTCACCCCTCCACTTT.

Written as DNA, the CDR3 is TGCAGTGCTAAGTCGCAGGTCGGGTGGGACGAGCAGTACTTC. Protein sequence: CSAKSQVGWDEQYF. The chain carries TRBV20-1 and TRBJ2-7; D call uncertain. The ends were cut back, 4 bases at V and 5 bases at J, with 18 bases in the middle. The CDR3 is made up of 14 amino acids. The germline V gene encodes CDR1 DFQATT and CDR2 SNEGSKA (reference sequence).

The V gene is TRBV7-2, the J gene TRBJ2-4, with TRBD1 matching over 8 bases. Looked up from germline, CDR1 is SGHTA and CDR2 is FQGNSA. J gave up 8 bases and V 5 bases, and 8 bases lay outside the gene matches. The CDR3 sequence is 14 residues long. The CDR3, as DNA: TGTGCCAGCAGCCCCAGGACAGGGTTGGACATTCAGTACTTC. Protein: CASSPRTGLDIQYF.

In regard to this clonotype: Germline is not matched at one junction end, which may reflect a read error. V usage is TRBV25-1 and J usage is TRBJ1-2, with a tentative D call TRBD1 (6 bases). Per the germline V gene, CDR1 is MGHDK and CDR2 is SYGVNS. The CDR3 extends over 16 amino acids. The CDR3 DNA sequence: TGTGCCAGCAGCATCTTACAGGGACGACCTAACTATGGCTGCACCTTC. Translating gives CASSILQGRPNYGCTF.